The source of this T cell receptor beta chain is a study of response to subunit inactivated influenza vaccine. Study results and limitations: The study's authors posited that every seasonal influenza vaccination enlists few new T cells.

The CDR3 covers 15 residues. Germline V gene lookup returns CDR1 DFQATT and CDR2 SNEGSKA (reference sequence). The V gene lost 2 bases and the J gene lost 3 bases, with 17 bases spanning the gap. This clonotype was detected many times. Its antigen is unidentified. Each CDR3 protein is one row after TCRdb ran MiXCR on the RT-PCR reads. This sample has around 530,000 distinct CDR3 sequences, with over 9.5% found just once. This sample comprised PBMCs from blood, obtained on the day of vaccination. This sequence originates from a man aged 50-59 years who received an inactivated influenza vaccine. The rearrangement links TRBV20-1 to TRBJ2-7; weak D call: TRBD1 (6 bases). The CDR3 DNA follows: TGCAGTGCTAGACCCACCACAGGGTTTAGCTACGAGCAGTACTTC. It specifies CSARPTTGFSYEQYF.